Following are 19 T cell receptor beta chains from one sample sequenced in a study of identical twins. Each CDR3 protein gets one entry after TCRdb re-called the 5' RACE reads with MiXCR. The sample has 690,000 or so distinct CDR3 sequences, 5.5% to 6.5% seen once. Sequencing was done on a sample of naive T cells sorted from blood. Receptors originate from a young man in good health.

There are many counts of this clonotype. V usage is TRBV24-1 and J usage is TRBJ1-1; no firm D call. V dropped 7 bases and J dropped 0 bases, with 8 bases sitting between them. The V gene's germline CDR1 is KGHDR and CDR2 SFDVKD. This CDR3 comprises 13 residues. The CDR3 DNA follows: TGTGCCACCAGGGACGTTATGAACACTGAAGCTTTCTTT. It is translated as CATRDVMNTEAFF.

In its sample, this clonotype was seen many times. The rearrangement uses TRBV12-3 or TRBV12-4 and TRBJ2-2, with 9 positions matching TRBD1. Trimming removed 1 base from V and 4 bases from J; junction bases left unmatched: 4. The CDR3 has 16 residues. Here the CDR3 DNA reads TGTGCCAGCAGTTTAGGGACAGGGGTGGTCACCGGGGAGCTGTTTTTT. Its protein product is CASSLGTGVVTGELFF.

A few counts support this clonotype. The chain has TRBV7-2 and TRBJ2-2; D gene uncertain. The germline V and J ends were trimmed by 1 base and 1 base, with 13 bases remaining between them. Germline CDR1 is SGHTA and CDR2 is FQGNSA. The CDR3 has 17 residues. CDR3 amino acids: CASSLGLRRLNTGELFF. CDR3 nucleotide sequence: TGTGCCAGCAGCTTAGGGCTGCGACGTTTGAACACCGGGGAGCTGTTTTTT.

This clonotype has more than one count but fewer than ten. The CDR3 reads CASSIESRTGELFF. The DNA for the CDR3 is TGTGCCAGCAGCATCGAATCCCGAACCGGGGAGCTGTTTTTT. The chain couples TRBV27 to TRBJ2-2; no definite D call. There are 14 residues in the CDR3. The germline V gene has CDR1 MNHEY and CDR2 SMNVEV (reference sequence). The ends were cut back, 6 bases at V and 5 bases at J, with 13 bases in the middle.

This clonotype was recorded many times. CDR3 sequence reads: CSVDSGTGKETQYF. CDR3 sequence (DNA): TGCAGCGTTGATTCTGGGACAGGGAAAGAGACCCAGTACTTC. This chain joins TRBV29-1 and TRBJ2-5; 9 bases align to TRBD1. CDR3 length equals 14 residues. V shed 3 bases and J 3 bases; nucleotides not matched to a gene: 5. Germline V gene sequence: CDR1 SQVTM, CDR2 ANQGSEA.

Many counts were recorded for this clonotype. The chain has TRBV25-1 and TRBJ2-5, with D maybe TRBD2 (6 bases). This CDR3 has 15 residues. Per germline, CDR1 MGHDK and CDR2 SYGVNS. Trimming took off 4 bases at V and 4 bases at J, with 16 bases between the two ends. The CDR3 DNA reads as TGTGCCAGCAGTGCTCCGGGACTCGGCGGAGAGACCCAGTACTTC. Protein: CASSAPGLGGETQYF.

The chain is built from TRBV20-1 and TRBJ2-3; D is undetermined. Germline-derived CDR1 and CDR2 are DFQATT and SNEGSKA (reference sequence). V lost 0 bases, J lost 3 bases, and 16 bases lay in between. The CDR3 consists of 16 residues. The CDR3 coding sequence is TGCAGTGCTAGAGATTTGACCCACGAGGCAACAGATACGCAGTATTTT. Translated: CSARDLTHEATDTQYF.

This clonotype was counted ten times or more. The rearrangement joins TRBV27 to TRBJ2-1, with TRBD2 identical over 13 bases. J was trimmed by 3 bases and V by 5 bases; bases with no gene match: 1. Germline CDR1 and CDR2: MNHEY and SMNVEV (reference sequence). CDR3 length equals 15 residues. For the CDR3, the DNA is TGTGCCAGCAGTACTAGCGGGAGGGTCTACAATGAGCAGTTCTTC. As protein: CASSTSGRVYNEQFF.

This clonotype was found a few times. The chain links TRBV2 to TRBJ2-3; 8 bases map to TRBD2. The J segment lost 4 bases and the V segment lost 3 bases, leaving 6 bases of the junction unmatched. CDR1 and CDR2 from the germline V gene are SNHLY and FYNNEI. The CDR3 length is 15 residues. DNA of the CDR3: TGTGCCAGCAGTGAGGCAGCGGGAGTGGCAGATACGCAGTATTTT. It specifies CASSEAAGVADTQYF. Combining the CDR3 with reference TRBV2 and TRBJ2-3 gives the whole variable domain EPEVTQTPSHQVTQMGQEVILRCVPISNHLYFYWYRQILGQKVEFLVSFYNNEISEKSEIFDDQFSVERPDGSNFTLKIRSTKLEDSAMYFCASSEAAGVADTQYFGPGTRLTVL.

At least ten counts were recorded for this clonotype. The chain carries TRBV7-6 and TRBJ2-3; TRBD2 might be the D (6 bases). Per germline, CDR1 SGHVS and CDR2 FNYEAQ. Trimming left V 5 bases short and J 1 base short, with 10 bases between. This CDR3 has 14 amino acids. The CDR3 bases are TGTGCCAGCAGCAGTATAGCGGGCACAGATACGCAGTATTTT. This translates into CASSSIAGTDTQYF.

This clonotype was observed many times. The chain uses TRBV4-2 and TRBJ2-1; D remains ambiguous. The CDR3 has 14 residues. V lost 1 base and J lost 9, with 13 bases in between. CDR1 and CDR2 (germline): LGHNA, YNFKEQ. CDR3 loop: CASSQGFDPGEQFF. CDR3 DNA: TGTGCCAGCAGCCAAGGTTTCGATCCCGGTGAGCAGTTCTTC.

In this sample, this clonotype turned up a few times. V and J are TRBV7-2 and TRBJ2-1; 12 positions match TRBD1. CDR1 SGHTA and CDR2 FQGNSA come from the germline V gene. CDR3 length: 17 amino acids. J gave up 6 bases and V 1 base, and 7 bases lay outside the gene matches. The CDR3 loop reads CASSLVSGTGGSNEQFF. DNA for the CDR3: TGTGCCAGCAGCTTAGTTTCTGGGACAGGGGGCTCCAATGAGCAGTTCTTC.

This clonotype has at least ten counts. J is TRBJ1-1 and V is TRBV25-1; the D gene is possibly TRBD1 (6 bases). This CDR3 is 13 amino acids long. Germline CDR1 and CDR2: MGHDK and SYGVNS. V was trimmed by 4 bases and J by 5 bases, leaving 11 bases between them. The CDR3 region is CASSGRGYTEAFF. The CDR3, as DNA: TGTGCCAGCAGTGGCAGGGGATATACTGAAGCTTTCTTT.

The chain combines TRBV14 with TRBJ2-7; D may be TRBD1 (6 bases). Germline-derived CDR1 and CDR2 are SGHDN and FVKESK. The V end lost 1 base, the J end lost 2 bases, and 9 bases lay between the germline ends. CDR3 length: 14 amino acids. CDR3 in DNA: TGTGCCAGCAGCCAAGCGGACAGAACCTACGAGCAGTACTTC. Amino acid sequence: CASSQADRTYEQYF.

CDR3 region: CATSRRQGAMGNTIYF. CDR3 bases: TGTGCCACCAGCAGGCGACAGGGGGCTATGGGAAACACCATATATTTT. The chain recombines TRBV15 with TRBJ1-3, with 10 bases fitting TRBD1. Trimming cost V 3 bases and J 4 bases; bases outside gene matches: 6. The CDR3 covers 16 residues. CDR1 is LNHNV, CDR2 YYDKDF, per germline (reference sequence). The full variable domain, with the rest looked up from reference TRBV15 and TRBJ1-3, is DAMVIQNPRYQVTQFGKPVTLSCSQTLNHNVMYWYQQKSSQAPKLLFHYYDKDFNNEADTPDNFQSRRPNTSFCFLDIRSPGLGDTAMYLCATSRRQGAMGNTIYFGEGSWLTVV.

This clonotype was seen ten or more times. The V and J genes are TRBV27 and TRBJ2-1, with 9 positions matching TRBD2. The J segment lost 4 bases and the V segment lost 5 bases, leaving 15 bases of the junction unmatched. This CDR3 has 18 amino acids. CDR1 and CDR2 from the germline V gene are MNHEY and SMNVEV (reference sequence). CDR3 nucleotides: TGTGCCAGCAGTCCTCCAATATCCCGGACTAGCGTTTACAATGAGCAGTTCTTC. It specifies CASSPPISRTSVYNEQFF.

This clonotype was counted many times. The rearrangement links TRBV20-1 to TRBJ2-7; TRBD1 is a possible D gene (5 bases). The ends were cut back, 1 base at V and 2 bases at J, with 15 bases in the middle. Per the germline V gene, CDR1 is DFQATT and CDR2 is SNEGSKA (reference sequence). The CDR3 length is 15 residues. The CDR3 bases are TGCAGTGCTAGAGGGGGCACCACGGGTCCCTACGAGCAGTACTTC. Encoded protein: CSARGGTTGPYEQYF.

V usage is TRBV28 and J usage is TRBJ2-7, with 9 nucleotides matching TRBD2. This CDR3 has 14 residues. Trimming took 6 bases from V and 3 from J; bases not matched to a gene: 6. Germline V lookup: CDR1 MDHEN, CDR2 SYDVKM. The CDR3 here is CASSAAGGRYEQYV. The CDR3 nucleotides read TGTGCCAGCAGCGCAGCGGGAGGCCGCTACGAGCAGTACGTC.

On this clonotype: The CDR3 does not end in the conserved phenylalanine or tryptophan, so this is likely a read error. The rearrangement links TRBV29-1 to TRBJ2-7, with D perhaps matching TRBD1 (6 bases). The CDR3 consists of 14 residues. The germline CDR1 and CDR2 sequences are SQVTM and ANQGSEA. Trimming left V 8 bases short and J 2 bases short, with 19 bases between. The chain's CDR3 is CSPGQIRDTYEQYS. In DNA, the CDR3 is TGCAGCCCAGGACAGATTCGAGACACCTACGAGCAGTACTCC.